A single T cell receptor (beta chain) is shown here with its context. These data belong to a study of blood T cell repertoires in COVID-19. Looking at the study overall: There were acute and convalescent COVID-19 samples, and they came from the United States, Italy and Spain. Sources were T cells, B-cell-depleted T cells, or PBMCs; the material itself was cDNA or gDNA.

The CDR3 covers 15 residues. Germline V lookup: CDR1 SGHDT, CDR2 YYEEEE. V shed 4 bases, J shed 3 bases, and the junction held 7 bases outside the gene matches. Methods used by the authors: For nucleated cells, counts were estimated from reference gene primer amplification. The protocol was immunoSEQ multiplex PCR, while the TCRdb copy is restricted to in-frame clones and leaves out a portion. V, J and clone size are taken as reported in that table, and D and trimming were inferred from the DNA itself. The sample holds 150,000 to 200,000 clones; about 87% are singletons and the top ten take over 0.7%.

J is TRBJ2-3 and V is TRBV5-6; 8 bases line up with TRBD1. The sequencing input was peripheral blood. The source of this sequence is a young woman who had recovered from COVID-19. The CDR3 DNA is TGTGCCAGCAGCCTGACAGGGGCCTATACAGATACGCAGTATTTT. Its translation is CASSLTGAYTDTQYF. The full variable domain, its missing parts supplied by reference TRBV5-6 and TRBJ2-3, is DAGVTQSPTHLIKTRGQQVTLRCSPKSGHDTVSWYQQALGQGPQFIFQYYEEEERQRGNFPDRFSGHQFPNYSSELNVNALLLGDSALYLCASSLTGAYTDTQYFGPGTRLTVL.